This record looks at one TCR beta chain sequence and its context. This clone came up many times. The antigen it recognizes is unknown. One base away there is no much larger clone; base qualities are not given. The goal of deep resolution MiSeq sequencing was a depth between 1 in 1 million and 1 in 200,000 T cells, and coverage averaged 10x per clonotype. The immunoSEQ hsTCRB Kit was used to generate the TCR beta libraries. For the original study's pipeline: ImmunoSEQ Data Assistant and ImmunoSEQ Analyzer were used for data analysis, and V, D and J genes were assigned according to IMGT definitions. Clonality was computed as one minus normalized Shannon entropy of productive rearrangement frequencies, ranging from 0 to 1. Public clonotype analysis was restricted to overrepresented clonotypes comprising at least 0.05% of each patient's repertoire. Approximately 14 age-matched healthy donor repertoires from immuneACCESS were used as controls for clonality. TCRdb retrieved this table from immuneACCESS and kept in-frame rearrangements only. Not all clones are present; in checked studies, unresolved V genes account for under half, and no reason is known for the remainder. V and J calls and clone size follow that table, whereas D and trimming were derived from the DNA. The sample table contains about 200,000 clones; only one count was recorded for 79% of them. The ten largest clones add up to around 10% of the sample.

Taken from cysteine to phenylalanine, the CDR3 has 15 residues. Just the 45-base CDR3 DNA is kept, in frame starting at base 1. Reading the germline V gene (reference sequence) gives CDR1 SGHKS and CDR2 YYEKEE. V drops 4 bases and J drops 2 bases, leaving 16 bases in between. The data belong to a study of cytotoxic CD8 clonotypes in ibrutinib-treated CLL (TCRdb year 2021). Regarding the complete study: The cohort had around twelve relapsed/refractory and about 15 treatment-naive patients; 17 to 18 were IGHV unmutated. On average, each sample yielded around 250,000 productive templates and under 95,000 productive rearrangements. Samples at response were collected after a median of roughly 13 months of treatment, with a range of about 6 to 36 months. Cryopreserved peripheral blood mononuclear cells were obtained before treatment, at response, and at either sustained remission or disease progression. Longitudinal samples were obtainable from about 30% of the roughly 90 participants in the trial. Partial responses were observed in about 25 patients and complete responses in 2; after a median follow-up of around 64 months, remission was maintained in about 15 patients and progression was observed in approximately 12. All remission and progressive disease samples were collected while patients were still receiving ibrutinib.

Study-wide findings and limitations: Baseline clonality was found to be higher than that of age-matched healthy donors and was strongly correlated with circulating CD8+ T-cell counts. Sampling times were not matched between patients in sustained remission and patients whose disease was progressing, and lymph node repertoires were not examined. Public clonotypes were rare and either shrank or stayed stable during treatment, and the rise in clonality at ibrutinib response reflected expansion of private clonotypes. An increase in clonality was observed at ibrutinib response, with clonality remaining stable during sustained remission and falling back toward baseline at progression.

The label giving this sample's time point can be read as: about twelve months on ibrutinib. For TCR beta library preparation, around 2.2 micrograms of genomic DNA was extracted from cryopreserved PBMCs. High-throughput TCR beta sequencing was performed on longitudinal blood samples from CLL patients receiving ibrutinib monotherapy. The patients were enrolled in a single-center, open-label phase 2 trial of ibrutinib monotherapy. The chain employs TRBV5-5 and TRBJ2-7, and perhaps TRBD1 as D gene, on 5 matching bases. The clonotype comes from a human donor with chronic lymphocytic leukemia. The sequences come from PBMCs, collected after 12 months of ibrutinib treatment. The CDR3 corresponds to CASSLTGRVTYEQYF. The sequenced DNA: TGTGCCAGCAGCCTCACCGGCAGGGTTACCTACGAGCAGTACTTC.